This T cell receptor (beta chain) comes out of a study of T cell repertoires in cytomegalovirus infection. Study-level information: Public TCR beta signatures were indicative of both CMV infection and a matching HLA type.

TCRdb passed the reads through MiXCR, listing each CDR3 protein once. The repertoire has around 530,000 distinct CDR3 sequences, more than 25% of them found once; the top ten carry approximately 13%. CDR1 and CDR2 from the germline V gene are MDHEN and SYDVKM. V lost 4 bases to trimming and J lost 2 bases, with 15 bases between them. This CDR3 is 16 amino acids long. Study-level findings and limits: Identification of carriers of CMV plus the relevant HLA was achieved through cumulative public TCR beta family frequency. CMV-specific TCR beta clonotypes restricted by HLA-C were the ones dominating the ex vivo response.

Note on this clonotype: What it binds is unknown.

The chain employs TRBV28 and TRBJ1-5; weak D call: TRBD1 (6 bases). Sequencing was done on a sample of PBMCs. The sequence derives from a human donor in good health (CMV status not recorded). Some clones in this sample may be carry-over from other donors' samples. CDR3 DNA: TGTGCCAGCAGTTCCCTCCCGGGGGCGGGCAATCAGCCCCAGCATTTT. It translates to CASSSLPGAGNQPQHF.